The 14 T cell receptor beta chains given below trace back to one sample, sequenced in a study of response to subunit inactivated influenza vaccine. TCRdb ran MiXCR on the RT-PCR reads and lists one entry per CDR3 protein. The repertoire holds fewer than 750,000 distinct CDR3 sequences, about 14% seen once, with roughly 11% in the top ten. The sample in question was PBMCs from blood, obtained roughly 13 days after vaccination. The receptors originated from a man aged 50-60 years who received an inactivated influenza vaccine.

This clonotype showed up just a few times. CDR3 in amino acids: CASSYTTRSYEQYF. The CDR3 coding sequence is TGTGCCAGCAGTTACACCACCCGCTCCTACGAGCAGTACTTC. The V gene is TRBV6-5, the J gene TRBJ2-7; D call uncertain. Between the trimmed V and J ends, which lost 2 bases and 0 bases, there was a span of 8 bases. The CDR3 contains 14 residues. CDR1 is MNHEY, CDR2 SVGAGI, per germline.

This clonotype turned up a few times. The chain recombines TRBV6-2 or TRBV6-3 with TRBJ1-3; D call uncertain. Germline lookup yields CDR1 MNHEY and CDR2 SVGEGT. V was clipped by 6 bases and J by 4 bases, with 10 bases between them. The CDR3 extends over 13 amino acids. The CDR3 DNA sequence: TGTGCCAGCAGAACCGAGGACGGAAACACCATATATTTT. As protein: CASRTEDGNTIYF.

This clonotype was recorded a few times. This chain uses TRBV2 with TRBJ2-2; possible D gene TRBD2, 6 bases. The CDR3 is 16 amino acids. Germline loops: CDR1 SNHLY, CDR2 FYNNEI. Trimming removed 4 bases from V and 3 bases from J, with 15 bases in between. CDR3 DNA sequence: TGTGCCAGCAGTGGAAGTAGGCTAGCGTACACCGGGGAGCTGTTTTTT. It encodes CASSGSRLAYTGELFF.

This sequence joins TRBV3-1 and TRBJ1-6; 7 nucleotides align to TRBD1. This CDR3 is 17 amino acids long. Losses at the gene ends were 3 bases for V and 6 bases for J; bases not matched to a gene: 11. Per germline, CDR1 LGHDT and CDR2 YNNKEL (reference sequence). The CDR3 reads CASSQSSARTGNSPLHF. The CDR3 DNA is TGTGCCAGCAGCCAGTCCTCCGCTAGGACAGGTAATTCACCCCTCCACTTT.

This chain connects TRBV11-2 to TRBJ2-7, with TRBD2 matching 14 bases. CDR3 length equals 14 residues. Germline assignment: CDR1 SGHAT and CDR2 FQNNGV. The J segment lost 2 bases and the V segment lost 6 bases, leaving 0 bases of the junction unmatched. The CDR3 sequence is CASRTSGGAYEQYF. The CDR3 coding sequence is TGTGCCAGCAGGACTAGCGGGGGGGCCTACGAGCAGTACTTC.

The V and J genes are TRBV11-2 and TRBJ2-1; TRBD1 aligns across 7 bases. This CDR3 contains 12 residues. V was clipped by 8 bases and J by 3 bases; unmatched bases: 1. Germline V gene lookup returns CDR1 SGHAT and CDR2 FQNNGV. The CDR3 DNA follows: TGTGCCAGCGGGACAGTCTACAATGAGCAGTTCTTC. Its protein product is CASGTVYNEQFF.

This clonotype was recorded a few times. The chain uses TRBV20-1 and TRBJ2-4, with a tentative D call TRBD1 (6 bases). There are 15 residues in the CDR3. Germline-derived CDR1 and CDR2 are DFQATT and SNEGSKA (reference sequence). The V end lost 3 bases, the J end lost 2 bases, and 14 bases lay between the germline ends. The DNA of the CDR3 is TGCAGTGCTAGGCGATACAGGGAGCCCAAAAACATTCAGTACTTC. Amino acid sequence: CSARRYREPKNIQYF.

The chain carries TRBV20-1 and TRBJ2-2; TRBD1 aligns across 8 bases. The CDR3 is 16 residues long. The germline V gene encodes CDR1 DFQATT and CDR2 SNEGSKA (reference sequence). J lost 6 bases, V lost 3 bases, and 12 bases had no gene match. The CDR3 reads CSARGAGGLRPGELFF. Written as DNA, the CDR3 is TGCAGTGCTAGGGGGGCAGGGGGCCTGCGACCCGGGGAGCTGTTTTTT.

This clonotype was observed a handful of times. The chain has TRBV10-3 and TRBJ2-3; 7 bases agree with TRBD2. Losses at the gene ends were 8 bases for V and 6 bases for J; bases not matched to a gene: 14. This CDR3 region has 15 residues. CDR1 is ENHRY, CDR2 SYGVKD, per germline. The CDR3 bases are TGTGCCATCCAGTCATTAGCGGGCGCGGGGGATACGCAGTATTTT. Amino acids: CAIQSLAGAGDTQYF.

This chain uses TRBV18 with TRBJ2-7, with TRBD1 matching 7 bases. This CDR3 is built from 13 residues. Germline values: CDR1 KGHSH, CDR2 LQKENI. With V trimmed by 8 bases and J by 1 base, 5 bases remained unmatched. In DNA form, the CDR3 reads TGTGCCAGCCAACCGGGACAGTCCTACGAGCAGTACTTC. It codes for CASQPGQSYEQYF.

The V call is TRBV13, the J call TRBJ2-7; 7 bases map to TRBD2. V trimming: 5 bases; J trimming: 6 bases; junction bases outside the gene matches: 13. There are 15 residues in the CDR3. Looked up from germline, CDR1 is PRHDT and CDR2 is FYEKMQ (reference sequence). The CDR3 reads CASSGRQGGRGEQYF. In nucleotides, the CDR3 is TGTGCCAGCAGCGGCCGGCAGGGCGGGAGAGGCGAGCAGTACTTC.

The chain is built from TRBV16 and TRBJ1-5; 7 bases fit TRBD1. This CDR3 comprises 14 residues. Germline-derived CDR1 and CDR2 are KGHSY and FQNENV. V shed 4 bases and J 4 bases; nucleotides not matched to a gene: 4. The CDR3 loop is CASSRNRGNQPQHF. The CDR3 DNA sequence: TGTGCCAGCAGCCGTAACAGGGGAAATCAGCCCCAGCATTTT.

This clonotype was observed at least ten times. The V call is TRBV5-1, the J call TRBJ2-4, with TRBD2 as a possible D gene (5 bases). Germline lookup yields CDR1 SGHRS and CDR2 YFSETQ. This CDR3 contains 13 residues. The ends were cut back, 4 bases at V and 6 bases at J, with 11 bases in the middle. The CDR3 reads CASSPSGGNIQYF. In nucleotides, the CDR3 is TGCGCCAGCAGCCCCAGCGGCGGAAACATTCAGTACTTC.

The chain couples TRBV4-2 to TRBJ1-1; TRBD1 aligns across 7 bases. The CDR3 runs to 13 residues. Germline trimming cut 4 bases from V and 7 bases from J; bases unmatched to any gene: 6. Looked up from germline, CDR1 is LGHNA and CDR2 is YNFKEQ. The CDR3 region is CASSLSGTVEAFF. DNA for the CDR3: TGTGCCAGCAGCCTAAGCGGGACAGTTGAAGCTTTCTTT.